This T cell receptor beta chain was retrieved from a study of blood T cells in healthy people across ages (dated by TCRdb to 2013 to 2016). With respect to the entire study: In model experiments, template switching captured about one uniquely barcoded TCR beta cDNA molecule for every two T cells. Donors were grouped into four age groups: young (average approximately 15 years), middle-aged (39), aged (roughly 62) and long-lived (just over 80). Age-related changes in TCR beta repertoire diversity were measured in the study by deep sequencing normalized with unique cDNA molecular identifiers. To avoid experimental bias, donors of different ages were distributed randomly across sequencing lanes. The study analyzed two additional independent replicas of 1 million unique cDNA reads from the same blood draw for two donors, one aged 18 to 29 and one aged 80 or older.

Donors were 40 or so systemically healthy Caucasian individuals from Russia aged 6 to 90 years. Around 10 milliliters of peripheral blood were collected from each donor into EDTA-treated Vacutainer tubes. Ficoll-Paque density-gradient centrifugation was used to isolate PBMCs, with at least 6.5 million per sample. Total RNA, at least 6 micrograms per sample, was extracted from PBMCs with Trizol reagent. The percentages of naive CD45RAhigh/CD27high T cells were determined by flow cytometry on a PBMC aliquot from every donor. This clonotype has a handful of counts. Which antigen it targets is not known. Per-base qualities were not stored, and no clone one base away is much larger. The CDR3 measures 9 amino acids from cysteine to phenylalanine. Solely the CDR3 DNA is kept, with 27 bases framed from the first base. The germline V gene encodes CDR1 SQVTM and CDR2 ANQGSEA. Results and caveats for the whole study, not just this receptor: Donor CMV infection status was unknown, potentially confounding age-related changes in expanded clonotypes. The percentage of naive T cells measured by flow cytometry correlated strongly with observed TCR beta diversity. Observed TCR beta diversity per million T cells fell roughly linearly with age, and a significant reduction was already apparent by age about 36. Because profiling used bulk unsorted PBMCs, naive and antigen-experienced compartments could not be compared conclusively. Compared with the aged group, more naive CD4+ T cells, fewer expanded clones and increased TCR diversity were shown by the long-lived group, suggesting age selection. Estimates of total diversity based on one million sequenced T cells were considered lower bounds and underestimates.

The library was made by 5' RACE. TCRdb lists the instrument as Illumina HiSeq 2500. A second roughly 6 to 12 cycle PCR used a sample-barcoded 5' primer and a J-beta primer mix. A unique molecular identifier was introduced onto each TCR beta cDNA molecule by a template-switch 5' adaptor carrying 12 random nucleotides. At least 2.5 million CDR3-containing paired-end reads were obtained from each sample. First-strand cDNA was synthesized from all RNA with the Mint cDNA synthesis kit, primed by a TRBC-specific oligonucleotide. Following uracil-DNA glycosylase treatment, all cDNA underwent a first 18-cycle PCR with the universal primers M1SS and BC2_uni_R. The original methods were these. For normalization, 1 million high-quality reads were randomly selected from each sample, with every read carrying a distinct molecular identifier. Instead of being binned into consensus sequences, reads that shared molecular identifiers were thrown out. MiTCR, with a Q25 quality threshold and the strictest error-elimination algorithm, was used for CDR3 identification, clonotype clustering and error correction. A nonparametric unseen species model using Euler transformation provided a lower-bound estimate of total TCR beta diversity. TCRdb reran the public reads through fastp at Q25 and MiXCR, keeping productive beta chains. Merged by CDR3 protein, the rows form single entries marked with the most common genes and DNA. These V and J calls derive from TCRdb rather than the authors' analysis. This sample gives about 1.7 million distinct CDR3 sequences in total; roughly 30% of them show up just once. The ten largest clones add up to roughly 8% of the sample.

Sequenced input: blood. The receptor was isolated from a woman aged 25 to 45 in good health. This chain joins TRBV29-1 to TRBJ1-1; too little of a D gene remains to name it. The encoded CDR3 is CRVWYEAFF. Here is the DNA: TGCAGAGTCTGGTATGAAGCTTTCTTT.